The sample holds a few counts of the clone carrying this T cell receptor (beta chain). The data were taken from a study of T-cell memory formation after mild COVID-19. Using its own MiXCR run on the 5' RACE reads, TCRdb lists one record per CDR3 protein. The table lists around 130,000 distinct CDR3 sequences, approximately 5.9% of them singletons, with about 2.2% in the top ten. The V gene end was trimmed by 4 bases and the J gene end by 6 bases; junction bases not matched to a gene: 5. The CDR3 runs to 13 residues. Per germline, CDR1 SGHVS and CDR2 FQNEAQ. The receptor comes from an adult woman who had mild COVID-19 (a few samples of this study predate the infection). Cell type and time point are not known. The V call is TRBV7-8, the J call TRBJ2-7, with 8 bases lining up with TRBD1. The sample comprised PBMCs or a T cell subset sorted from them (not recorded which). CDR3 sequence (DNA): TGTGCCAGCAGCTCGGACAGGGTAGGCGAGCAGTACTTC. It translates to CASSSDRVGEQYF. Variable domain in full (rest from reference TRBV7-8 and TRBJ2-7): GAGVSQSPRYKVAKRGQDVALRCDPISGHVSLFWYQQALGQGPEFLTYFQNEAQLDKSGLPSDRFFAERPEGSVSTLKIQRTQQEDSAVYLCASSSDRVGEQYFGPGTRLTVT.